The 25 T cell receptor beta chains in this list originate from one sample, sequenced in a study of T cell responses to AZD1222 COVID-19 vaccine. Here immunoSEQ multiplex PCR was the method, and the copy in TCRdb shows in-frame clones only, minus some. The table records about 99,000 clones, about 89% of them present only once. The source was peripheral blood, collected 28 days after the second dose of the MenACWY control vaccine. The receptors derive from an adult who received the MenACWY meningococcal vaccine as a control.

The chain has TRBV19 and TRBJ1-1; perhaps TRBD1 as D (5 bases). CDR1 and CDR2 (germline): LNHDA, SQIVND (reference sequence). V was clipped by 11 bases and J by 3 bases, with 19 bases between them. The CDR3 consists of 14 residues. CDR3 residues: CAGPPSRGDTEAFF. The DNA for the CDR3 is TGTGCCGGGCCCCCATCCCGGGGGGACACTGAAGCTTTCTTT. Supplemented by reference TRBV19 and TRBJ1-1, the full variable domain reads DGGITQSPKYLFRKEGQNVTLSCEQNLNHDAMYWYRQDPGQGLRLIYYSQIVNDFQKGDIAEGYSVSREKKESFPLTVTSAQKNPTAFYLCAGPPSRGDTEAFFGQGTRLTVV.

The chain employs TRBV10-3 and TRBJ2-5, with D maybe TRBD1 (5 bases). V was clipped by 0 bases and J by 4 bases, with 12 bases between them. From germline, CDR1 is ENHRY and CDR2 SYGVKD. The CDR3 length is 15 residues. Here the CDR3 DNA reads TGTGCCATCAGTGAGTCGATGGGAAGGGGAGAGACCCAGTACTTC. This encodes CAISESMGRGETQYF.

The chain is built from TRBV3-1 (or the pseudogene TRBV3-2) and TRBJ1-2; D unresolved. This CDR3 has 13 residues. V lost 4 bases and J 5 bases, leaving 11 bases between the germline ends. The germline V gene encodes CDR1 LGHDT and CDR2 YNNKEL (reference sequence). CDR3 region: CASSLGGRYGYTF. CDR3 coding DNA: TGTGCCAGCAGCCTAGGAGGGCGGTATGGCTACACCTTC.

The chain joins TRBV7-9 to TRBJ1-5, with 7 bases matching TRBD1. The V and J ends lost 4 bases and 4 bases, in that order; junction bases with no gene match: 7. The germline CDR1 and CDR2 sequences are SEHNR and FQNEAQ (reference sequence). The CDR3 has 15 residues. The CDR3 DNA follows: TGTGCCAGCAGCTCAGACGGACAGGCAAATCAGCCCCAGCATTTT. Its protein is CASSSDGQANQPQHF. Together with reference TRBV7-9 and TRBJ1-5, the CDR3 gives the full variable domain: DTGVSQNPRHKITKRGQNVTFRCDPISEHNRLYWYRQTLGQGPEFLTYFQNEAQLEKSRLLSDRFSAERPKGSFSTLEIQRTEQGDSAMYLCASSSDGQANQPQHFGDGTRLSIL.

This sequence joins TRBV5-1 and TRBJ2-4, with 8 bases matching TRBD1. This CDR3 is 17 amino acids long. V was pared by 0 bases and J by 4 bases, with 9 bases of the junction left unmatched. CDR1 and CDR2 from the germline V gene are SGHRS and YFSETQ. CDR3 region: CASSLGSGTGGKNIQYF. The DNA of the CDR3 is TGCGCCAGCAGCTTGGGGTCCGGGACAGGTGGGAAAAACATTCAGTACTTC.

This chain joins TRBV3-1 (or the pseudogene TRBV3-2) and TRBJ2-2; 9 bases match TRBD1. V trimming: 3 bases; J trimming: 5 bases; junction bases outside the gene matches: 4. Per germline, CDR1 LGHDT and CDR2 YNNKEL (reference sequence). The CDR3 sequence is 15 residues long. The CDR3 nucleotides are TGTGCCAGCAGCCACGGACAGGGGCGTACCGGGGAGCTGTTTTTT. This translates into CASSHGQGRTGELFF.

This clone was seen only once. The gene calls are TRBV7-2 and TRBJ1-1; D is undetermined. V was shortened by 4 bases and J by 0 bases, with 6 bases between the two germline ends. Germline CDR1 reads SGHTA; CDR2 reads FQGNSA. The CDR3 length is 13 residues. CDR3 sequence: CASSSSMNTEAFF. For the CDR3, the DNA is TGTGCCAGCAGCTCCTCTATGAACACTGAAGCTTTCTTT.

This clone showed up just a few times. The chain carries TRBV27 and TRBJ1-6; 9 bases are a match to TRBD1. V trimming: 4 bases; J trimming: 8 bases; junction bases outside the gene matches: 9. The CDR3 length is 16 residues. CDR1 is MNHEY, CDR2 SMNVEV, per germline (reference sequence). The CDR3 loop is CASSSLGTGRYSPLHF. Here the CDR3 DNA reads TGTGCCAGCAGTTCCCTCGGGACAGGGCGATATTCACCCCTCCACTTT.

In its sample, this clone was seen once. The chain joins TRBV18 to TRBJ2-4, with TRBD1 as a possible D gene (5 bases). Germline CDR1 and CDR2: KGHSH and LQKENI. The length of the CDR3 is 15 residues. Trimming shortened V by 2 bases and J by 5 bases, and 13 bases separated the two germline ends. CDR3 residues: CASSPGQDTQNIQYF. The CDR3, as DNA: TGTGCCAGCTCACCAGGTCAGGACACCCAAAACATTCAGTACTTC.

The CDR3 DNA is TGTGCCAGCAGTTTTTCTAGCGGGAATGAGCAGTTCTTC. Amino acids: CASSFSSGNEQFF. The chain carries TRBV27 and TRBJ2-1, with 8 positions matching TRBD2. Germline V gene lookup returns CDR1 MNHEY and CDR2 SMNVEV (reference sequence). The V segment lost 3 bases and the J segment 7 bases; nucleotides outside the gene matches: 2. The CDR3 has 13 residues.

J is TRBJ1-4 and V is TRBV25-1; a possible D gene is TRBD1 (5 bases). With 5 bases removed from V and 7 bases from J, the gap between germline ends came to 17 bases. This CDR3 region has 15 residues. The germline CDR1 and CDR2 sequences are MGHDK and SYGVNS. CDR3 loop: CASSSSGGWVEKLFF. CDR3 sequence (DNA): TGTGCCAGCAGTTCCTCGGGGGGATGGGTTGAAAAACTGTTTTTT. Drawing the rest from reference TRBV25-1 and TRBJ1-4, the complete variable domain is EADIYQTPRYLVIGTGKKITLECSQTMGHDKMYWYQQDPGMELHLIHYSYGVNSTEKGDLSSESTVSRIRTEHFPLTLESARPSHTSQYLCASSSSGGWVEKLFFGSGTQLSVL.

V and J are TRBV9 and TRBJ2-3; 8 bases line up with TRBD2. The CDR3 sequence is 17 residues long. Trimming at V came to 4 bases and at J to 3 bases, leaving 13 bases not matched to a gene. CDR1 and CDR2 (germline): SGDLS, YYNGEE. CDR3 coding DNA: TGTGCCAGCAGCTTCCCCGTAAGCGGGGGTTGGACAGATACGCAGTATTTT. Amino acids: CASSFPVSGGWTDTQYF.

This clone was detected only a few times. The V and J genes are TRBV11-2 and TRBJ1-3; 9 bases agree with TRBD1. Germline V gene lookup returns CDR1 SGHAT and CDR2 FQNNGV. Trimming cost V 5 bases and J 2 bases; bases outside gene matches: 7. This CDR3 spans 16 amino acids. The CDR3 region has the DNA TGTGCCAGCAGCCCAGGACAGGGGAACGCTGGAAACACCATATATTTT. It yields the protein CASSPGQGNAGNTIYF.

The chain uses TRBV9 and TRBJ1-2; D gene unclear. V was pared by 0 bases and J by 9 bases, with 12 bases between. CDR3 length: 13 amino acids. In germline, CDR1 is SGDLS, CDR2 YYNGEE. CDR3 nucleotide sequence: TGTGCCAGCAGCGTAGACCCTCCCGGGAGCTACACCTTC. Translation gives CASSVDPPGSYTF. Looking up the rest from reference TRBV9 and TRBJ1-2 gives the full variable domain: DSGVTQTPKHLITATGQRVTLRCSPRSGDLSVYWYQQSLDQGLQFLIQYYNGEERAKGNILERFSAQQFPDLHSELNLSSLELGDSALYFCASSVDPPGSYTFGSGTRLTVV.

This clone was recorded a few times. This chain joins TRBV27 and TRBJ2-2; 10 bases fit TRBD2. In germline, CDR1 is MNHEY, CDR2 SMNVEV (reference sequence). V shed 3 bases, J shed 1 base, and the junction held 14 bases outside the gene matches. The CDR3 runs 20 residues. The CDR3 coding sequence is TGTGCCAGCAGTTTTAGGTTTCGGCTAGCGGGGGAGAGGAACACCGGGGAGCTGTTTTTT. Protein product: CASSFRFRLAGERNTGELFF.

This clone was counted once. The rearrangement joins TRBV28 to TRBJ1-3; 7 bases are shared with TRBD1. V was pared by 5 bases and J by 0 bases, with 7 bases of the junction left unmatched. Looked up from germline, CDR1 is MDHEN and CDR2 is SYDVKM. The CDR3 contains 16 residues. As DNA, the CDR3 is TGTGCCAGCAGTCGAGGACAGGTATCCTCTGGAAACACCATATATTTT. As protein: CASSRGQVSSGNTIYF.

The count of this clone is one. V is TRBV3-1 (or the pseudogene TRBV3-2) and J is TRBJ2-7, with 9 bases fitting TRBD2. Germline loops: CDR1 LGHDT, CDR2 YNNKEL (reference sequence). The CDR3 extends over 16 amino acids. The ends lost 0 bases at V and 5 bases at J; junction bases unmatched: 8. As DNA, the CDR3 is TGTGCCAGCAGCCAAGATCTGCTAGCGGGGATTGACGAGCAGTACTTC. Translating it yields CASSQDLLAGIDEQYF.

This clone was detected once. This chain links TRBV5-5 with TRBJ2-2; D gene unclear. V was shortened by 4 bases and J by 7 bases, with 14 bases between the two germline ends. CDR3 length equals 14 residues. CDR1 is SGHKS and CDR2 is YYEKEE in the germline V gene (reference sequence). The CDR3 spells CASSPLSFGGELFF. Written as DNA, the CDR3 is TGTGCCAGCAGCCCGCTTTCATTTGGCGGGGAGCTGTTTTTT.

V and J are TRBV10-2 and TRBJ2-7, with 7 bases aligning to TRBD1. Germline V gives CDR1 WSHSY, CDR2 SAAADI. CDR3 length equals 16 residues. V dropped 7 bases and J dropped 0; count of bases not matched to a gene: 12. The CDR3 DNA sequence: TGCGCCAGCATTAACTCCGGGACAGCCCTCTCCTACGAGCAGTACTTC. It specifies CASINSGTALSYEQYF.

The chain combines TRBV9 with TRBJ1-1, with D tentatively TRBD1 (5 bases). The CDR3 runs to 15 residues. Trimming removed 0 bases at V and 4 bases at J, with 13 bases between. Germline CDR1 SGDLS, CDR2 YYNGEE. This CDR3 reads CASSVDPGMVTEAFF. For the CDR3, the DNA is TGTGCCAGCAGCGTAGATCCAGGGATGGTCACTGAAGCTTTCTTT. The full variable domain, in which reference TRBV9 and TRBJ1-1 provide the parts outside the CDR3, is DSGVTQTPKHLITATGQRVTLRCSPRSGDLSVYWYQQSLDQGLQFLIQYYNGEERAKGNILERFSAQQFPDLHSELNLSSLELGDSALYFCASSVDPGMVTEAFFGQGTRLTVV.

The genes are TRBV9 and TRBJ1-1; D unresolved. CDR1 and CDR2 (germline): SGDLS, YYNGEE. Trimming removed 0 bases at V and 0 bases at J, with 6 bases between. The CDR3 is 14 residues long. The CDR3 is CASSVGVMNTEAFF. In DNA form, the CDR3 reads TGTGCCAGCAGCGTAGGAGTAATGAACACTGAAGCTTTCTTT. Full variable domain (rest looked up from reference TRBV9 and TRBJ1-1): DSGVTQTPKHLITATGQRVTLRCSPRSGDLSVYWYQQSLDQGLQFLIQYYNGEERAKGNILERFSAQQFPDLHSELNLSSLELGDSALYFCASSVGVMNTEAFFGQGTRLTVV.

This clone was recorded once. The chain couples TRBV7-9 to TRBJ1-1; D is unresolved. This CDR3 has 13 residues. The V gene lost 5 bases and the J gene lost 6 bases, with 13 bases spanning the gap. The V gene's germline CDR1 is SEHNR and CDR2 FQNEAQ (reference sequence). The DNA of the CDR3 is TGTGCCAGCAGCCCCTACTCCAGCGCTGAAGCTTTCTTT. Amino acids: CASSPYSSAEAFF.

This sequence joins TRBV27 and TRBJ1-6, with D unresolved. Germline loops: CDR1 MNHEY, CDR2 SMNVEV (reference sequence). V was trimmed by 6 bases and J by 6 bases, leaving 18 bases between them. The CDR3 sequence is 16 residues long. The CDR3 DNA is TGTGCCAGCAGCTCCGACATGTCAACCATTAATTCACCCCTCCACTTT. Its protein product is CASSSDMSTINSPLHF.

This clone was recorded only once. The chain carries TRBV30 and TRBJ1-1; D remains unclear. The CDR3 is 13 amino acids. CDR1 and CDR2 from the germline V gene are GTSNPN and SVGIG (reference sequence). Trimming took off 0 bases at V and 3 bases at J, with 8 bases between the two ends. DNA for the CDR3: TGTGCCTGGAGTGTAGTGGTCTACACTGAAGCTTTCTTT. Translated: CAWSVVVYTEAFF.

The chain joins TRBV29-1 to TRBJ2-6, with D perhaps matching TRBD1 (6 bases). CDR3 length: 15 residues. Trimming left V 6 bases short and J 0 bases short, with 12 bases between. Germline values: CDR1 SQVTM, CDR2 ANQGSEA. This chain's CDR3 is CSVRDRYSGANVLTF. The CDR3 nucleotides are TGCAGCGTCAGAGACAGGTACTCTGGGGCCAACGTCCTGACTTTC.